This TCR beta chain is drawn from a study of breast tumors, draining lymph nodes, adjacent tissues. Whole-study findings and limits: Tumors had less TCR diversity than lymph nodes, more than nontumor tissue. Luminal-like breast cancer showed significantly greater tumor-nontumor repertoire similarity than basal-like breast cancer did.

In germline, CDR1 is SGHDN, CDR2 FVKESK. The CDR3 is made up of 13 amino acids. Trimming at V came to 5 bases and at J to 8 bases, leaving 2 bases not matched to a gene. TCRdb re-derived calls from the multiplex PCR reads in MiXCR, one entry per CDR3 protein. This sample has about 21,000 distinct CDR3 sequences, with roughly 50% found just once. Relative to its sample, this clonotype is medium-sized. Its target is unknown. The sequence was obtained from a female donor with breast cancer. Some clones in this sample may be carry-over from other donors' samples. The rearrangement uses TRBV14 and TRBJ1-6, with 8 nucleotides matching TRBD1. Material: breast tumor tissue. CDR3 protein: CASSGQGYSPLHF. CDR3 bases: TGTGCCAGCAGCGGACAGGGATATTCACCCCTCCACTTT.